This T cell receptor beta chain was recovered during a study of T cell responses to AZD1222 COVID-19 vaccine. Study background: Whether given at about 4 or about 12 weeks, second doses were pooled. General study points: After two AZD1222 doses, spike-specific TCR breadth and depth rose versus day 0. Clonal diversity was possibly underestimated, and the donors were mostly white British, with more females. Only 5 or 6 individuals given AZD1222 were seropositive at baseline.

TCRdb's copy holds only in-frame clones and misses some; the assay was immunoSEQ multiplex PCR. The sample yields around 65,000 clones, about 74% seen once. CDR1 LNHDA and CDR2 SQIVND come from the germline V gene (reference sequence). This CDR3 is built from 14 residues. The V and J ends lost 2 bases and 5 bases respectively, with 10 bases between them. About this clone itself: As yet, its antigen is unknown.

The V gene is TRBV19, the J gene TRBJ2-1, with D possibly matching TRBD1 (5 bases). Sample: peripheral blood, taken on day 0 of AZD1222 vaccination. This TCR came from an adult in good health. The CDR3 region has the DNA TGTGCCAGTAGTATACAGGGTTTCCACAATGAGCAGTTCTTC. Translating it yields CASSIQGFHNEQFF.